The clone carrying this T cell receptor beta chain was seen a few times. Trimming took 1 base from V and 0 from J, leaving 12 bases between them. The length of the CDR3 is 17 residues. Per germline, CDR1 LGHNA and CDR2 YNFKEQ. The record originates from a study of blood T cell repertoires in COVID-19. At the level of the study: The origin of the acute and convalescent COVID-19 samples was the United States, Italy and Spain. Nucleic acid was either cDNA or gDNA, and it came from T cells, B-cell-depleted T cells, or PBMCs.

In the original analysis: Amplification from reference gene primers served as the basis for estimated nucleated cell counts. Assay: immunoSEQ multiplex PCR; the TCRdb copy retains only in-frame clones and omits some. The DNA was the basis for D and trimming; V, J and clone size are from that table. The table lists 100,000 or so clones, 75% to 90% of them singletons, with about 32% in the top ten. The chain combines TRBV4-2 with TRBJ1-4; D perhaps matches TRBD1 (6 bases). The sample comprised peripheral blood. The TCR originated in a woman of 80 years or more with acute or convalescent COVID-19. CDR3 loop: CASSQAGQIATNEKLFF. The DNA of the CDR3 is TGTGCCAGCAGCCAAGCCGGACAGATTGCAACTAATGAAAAACTGTTTTTT.